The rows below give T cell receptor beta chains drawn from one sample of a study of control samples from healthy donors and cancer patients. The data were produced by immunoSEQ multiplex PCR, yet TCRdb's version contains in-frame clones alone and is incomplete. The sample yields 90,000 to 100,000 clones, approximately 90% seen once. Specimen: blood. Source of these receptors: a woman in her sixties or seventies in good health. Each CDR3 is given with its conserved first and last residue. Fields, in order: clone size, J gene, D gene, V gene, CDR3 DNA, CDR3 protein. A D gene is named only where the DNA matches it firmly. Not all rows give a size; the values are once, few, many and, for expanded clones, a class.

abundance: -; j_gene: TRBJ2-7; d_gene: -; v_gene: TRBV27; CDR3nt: TGTGCCAGCAAACGATCCCCGAAGGACGAGCAGTACTTC; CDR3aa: CASKRSPKDEQYF
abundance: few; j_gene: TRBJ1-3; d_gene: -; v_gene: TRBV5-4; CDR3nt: TGTGCCAGCAGCTTGGGTTCATCGCTGCTGGGAAACACCATATATTTT; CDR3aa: CASSLGSSLLGNTIYF
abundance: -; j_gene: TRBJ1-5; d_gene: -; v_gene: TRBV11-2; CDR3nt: TGTGCCAGCAGTCTCAATAGCAATCAGCCCCAGCATTTT; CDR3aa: CASSLNSNQPQHF
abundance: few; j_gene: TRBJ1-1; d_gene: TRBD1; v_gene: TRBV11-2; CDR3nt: TGTGCCAGCAGCTACAGGGGCGATACTGAAGCTTTCTTT; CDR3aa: CASSYRGDTEAFF
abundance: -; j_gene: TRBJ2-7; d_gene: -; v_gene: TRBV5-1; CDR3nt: TGCGCCAGCAGCCCCGGACAGACCTACGAGCAGTACTTC; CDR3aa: CASSPGQTYEQYF
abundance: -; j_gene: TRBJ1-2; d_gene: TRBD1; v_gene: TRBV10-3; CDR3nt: TGTGCCAGCCACGCGGACAGGGTGTACGGCTACACCTTC; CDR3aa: CASHADRVYGYTF
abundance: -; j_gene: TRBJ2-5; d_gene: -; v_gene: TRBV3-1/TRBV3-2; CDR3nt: TGTGCCAGCAGCCATGCTAGGAGGGGGGAGACCCAGTACTTC; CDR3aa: CASSHARRGETQYF
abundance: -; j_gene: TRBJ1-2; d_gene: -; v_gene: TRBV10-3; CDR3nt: -; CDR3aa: CAISEFGAGYTF
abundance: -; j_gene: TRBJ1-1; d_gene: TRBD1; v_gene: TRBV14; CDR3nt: TGTGCCAGCAGCCAAGATCCCCCTGGACAGGGCAGGCCTTTCTTT; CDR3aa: CASSQDPPGQGRPFF
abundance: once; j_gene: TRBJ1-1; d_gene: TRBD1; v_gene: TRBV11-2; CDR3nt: TGTGCCAGCAGCGTGCTGGGGACAGTCAACACTGAAGCTTTCTTT; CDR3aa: CASSVLGTVNTEAFF
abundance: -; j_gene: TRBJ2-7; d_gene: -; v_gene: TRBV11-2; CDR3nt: TGTGCCAGCAGCTTAGGATTCGCCGAGCAGTACTTC; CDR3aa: CASSLGFAEQYF
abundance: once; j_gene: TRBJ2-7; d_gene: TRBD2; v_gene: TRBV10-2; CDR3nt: TGCGCCAGCAGGGCAACTAGCGGGGTGGAATTCGAGCAGTACTTC; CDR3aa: CASRATSGVEFEQYF
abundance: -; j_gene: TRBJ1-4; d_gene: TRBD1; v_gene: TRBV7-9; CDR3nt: TGTGCCAGCTCGACAGGGACTAATGAAAAACTGTTTTTT; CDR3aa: CASSTGTNEKLFF
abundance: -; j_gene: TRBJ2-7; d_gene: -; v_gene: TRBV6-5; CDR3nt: TGTGCCAGCAGTTACCCGACGGCAACCTACGAGCAGTACTTC; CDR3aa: CASSYPTATYEQYF